These 2 T cell receptor beta chains were all obtained from the same sample, sequenced in a study of blood T cell repertoires in COVID-19. Generated by immunoSEQ multiplex PCR, the TCRdb table keeps only in-frame clones and is missing some. The data contain approximately 210,000 clones, roughly four fifths of them singletons. The sample taken for sequencing was PBMCs or T cells enriched from blood (not recorded which). These receptors originate from a woman aged 60 to 75 who had recovered from COVID-19.

The rearrangement joins TRBV18 to TRBJ2-7; 8 bases agree with TRBD1. This CDR3 contains 13 residues. CDR1 is KGHSH, CDR2 LQKENI, per germline. V was pared by 4 bases and J by 3 bases, with 2 bases of the junction left unmatched. This chain's CDR3 is CASSRDRGYEQYF. Here the CDR3 DNA reads TGTGCCAGCTCACGAGACAGGGGCTACGAGCAGTACTTC.

This clone was seen a handful of times. This chain uses TRBV18 with TRBJ2-3; 11 nucleotides agree with TRBD2. V trimming: 3 bases; J trimming: 3 bases; junction bases outside the gene matches: 8. Germline V gives CDR1 KGHSH, CDR2 LQKENI. The CDR3 covers 17 residues. The CDR3 DNA reads TGTGCCAGCTCACCCACATCTAGCGGGGGGAGGACAGATACGCAGTATTTT. Protein product: CASSPTSSGGRTDTQYF.